A single sample is the source of the 3 T cell receptor beta chains below, sequenced in a study of blood T cell repertoires in COVID-19. Profiled with immunoSEQ multiplex PCR; TCRdb holds only in-frame clones, not every one. The profile covers around 190,000 clones, with roughly 90% appearing a single time and approximately 1.5% taken by the ten largest. The sample comprised peripheral blood. Receptors originate from a young man with active or convalescent COVID-19.

The chain carries TRBV28 and TRBJ1-2; 7 positions agree with TRBD1. V was pared by 7 bases and J by 1 base, with 12 bases of the junction left unmatched. From germline, CDR1 is MDHEN and CDR2 SYDVKM. The CDR3 spans 16 residues. This CDR3 is CASTNSGTEFNYGYTF. CDR3 coding DNA: TGTGCCAGCACGAACTCCGGGACAGAATTTAACTATGGCTACACCTTC.

The V call is TRBV29-1, the J call TRBJ1-1; no definite D call. Germline-derived CDR1 and CDR2 are SQVTM and ANQGSEA. This CDR3 spans 14 amino acids. Trimming removed 7 bases from V and 2 bases from J, with 17 bases in between. The CDR3 is CSAIRARVNTEAFF. The CDR3 region has the DNA TGCAGCGCTATTCGGGCGCGGGTAAACACTGAAGCTTTCTTT.

The CDR3 region is CASSDSGGGPTQSSYNSPLHF. The CDR3 DNA reads TGTGCCAGCAGTGATTCTGGGGGGGGACCGACACAAAGCTCCTATAATTCACCCCTCCACTTT. This chain links TRBV2 with TRBJ1-6; maybe TRBD1 (5 bases). Per germline, CDR1 SNHLY and CDR2 FYNNEI. The CDR3 spans 21 residues. The germline V and J ends were trimmed by 3 bases and 0 bases, with 24 bases remaining between them.